This entry lists 9 T cell receptor beta chains sequenced from one sample in a study of blood T cell repertoires in COVID-19. Method: immunoSEQ multiplex PCR; TCRdb's copy keeps in-frame clones and lacks some. Of roughly 170,000 clones in the sample, 79% were seen once. Sequenced material: peripheral blood. Receptor source: a woman aged 55 to 70 with COVID-19, enrolled during active disease.

This clone appeared a few times. The chain links TRBV19 to TRBJ1-5; 8 bases map to TRBD1. CDR1 and CDR2 (germline): LNHDA, SQIVND (reference sequence). The CDR3 extends over 13 amino acids. After removal of 8 bases from V and 7 bases from J, the junction contained 7 bases not matched to a gene. The DNA of the CDR3 is TGTGCCAGTCTCCGGACAGGGACGCAGCCCCAGCATTTT. It is translated as CASLRTGTQPQHF.

To note about this clone: One base away lies a much larger clone, so this may be a sequencing read error. The chain employs TRBV7-3 and TRBJ2-3, with 9 bases aligning to TRBD1. Germline assignment: CDR1 SGHTA and CDR2 FQGTGA. This CDR3 contains 14 residues. The trim removed 5 bases at V and 3 bases at J, leaving 3 bases unmatched. CDR3 sequence (DNA): TGTGCCAGCAGCCCGACAGGGGGAACAGATACGCAGTATTTT. Its translation is CASSPTGGTDTQYF.

The chain couples TRBV9 to TRBJ2-2; 14 bases line up with TRBD2. This CDR3 has 18 amino acids. The V gene's germline CDR1 is SGDLS and CDR2 YYNGEE. V trimming: 5 bases; J trimming: 7 bases; junction bases outside the gene matches: 13. The CDR3 DNA reads as TGTGCCAGCAGTGGAGGACGGGGACTAGCGGGAGCAAACGGGGAGCTGTTTTTT. Residues: CASSGGRGLAGANGELFF.

The chain carries TRBV19 and TRBJ2-5; 7 bases match TRBD2. After removal of 1 base from V and 5 bases from J, the junction contained 13 bases not matched to a gene. Germline V gene sequence: CDR1 LNHDA, CDR2 SQIVND (reference sequence). CDR3 length equals 17 residues. CDR3 in DNA: TGTGCCAGTAGTATAGGTTCAGCGGGGCATTTTGGGGAGACCCAGTACTTC. Translation gives CASSIGSAGHFGETQYF.

The chain links TRBV3-1 (or the pseudogene TRBV3-2) to TRBJ2-1; TRBD2 matches at 9 bases. CDR3 length: 16 residues. The V gene end was trimmed by 4 bases and the J gene end by 8 bases; junction bases not matched to a gene: 12. CDR1 is LGHDT and CDR2 is YNNKEL in the germline V gene (reference sequence). The CDR3 DNA sequence: TGTGCCAGCAGCCCCCAAGGGGTAGCGGGAGCGGATGAGCAGTTCTTC. Protein: CASSPQGVAGADEQFF.

The rearrangement uses TRBV19 and TRBJ1-2, with 7 positions matching TRBD1. The CDR3 has 15 residues. Germline CDR1 and CDR2: LNHDA and SQIVND (reference sequence). V was pared by 7 bases and J by 2 bases, with 10 bases of the junction left unmatched. DNA of the CDR3: TGTGCCAGTAAATTATCTCAGGGGGAAAACTATGGCTACACCTTC. This codes for CASKLSQGENYGYTF.

The chain uses TRBV11-2 and TRBJ2-1, with D uncertain. The length of the CDR3 is 18 residues. The germline V and J ends were trimmed by 3 bases and 0 bases, with 18 bases remaining between them. Per the germline V gene, CDR1 is SGHAT and CDR2 is FQNNGV. This chain's CDR3 is CASSFRRDSRSSYNEQFF. The CDR3 DNA is TGTGCCAGCAGCTTCCGAAGAGATTCGCGGAGCTCCTACAATGAGCAGTTCTTC.

This clone appeared a single time. J is TRBJ1-1 and V is TRBV29-1; D is possibly TRBD1 (5 bases). The V gene's germline CDR1 is SQVTM and CDR2 ANQGSEA. The CDR3 sequence is 14 residues long. Trimming cost V 4 bases and J 4 bases, with 16 bases left between them. The CDR3 nucleotides are TGCAGCGTTGGGGGCGGGGTTGATAGCACTGAAGCTTTCTTT. Amino acids: CSVGGGVDSTEAFF.

The rearrangement joins TRBV19 to TRBJ2-7; the D is unclear. Trimming pared 8 bases from V and 2 bases from J, leaving 13 bases between. This CDR3 is 13 amino acids long. Germline V gives CDR1 LNHDA, CDR2 SQIVND (reference sequence). In DNA, the CDR3 is TGTGCCAGTTCGTCTAGTCGGACCTACGAGCAGTACTTC. Translating it yields CASSSSRTYEQYF.